This entry concerns a single T cell receptor beta chain. Original handling: Samples contained a median of roughly 99,000 TCRs, with a range of roughly 20,000 to 750,000. TCRdb independently ran MiXCR on the RACE reads; one entry per CDR3 protein. Clone size and V and J calls follow TCRdb, not the original study. The sample contains some 300,000 distinct CDR3 sequences, 4.5% to 5.5% of which appear only once. The time point here: pre-sensitization, week 0. Treatment described: therapeutic diphenylcyclopropenone sensitization with weekly scalp DPC. The data are from a study of human T cells and chemical hapten exposure. Overall study context: Per-sample TCR yields varied mainly from small pooled library volume differences.

Germline lookup yields CDR1 DFQATT and CDR2 SNEGSKA (reference sequence). The CDR3 covers 11 residues. Material: whole blood, obtained in connection with sensitization to the hapten diphenylcyclopropenone (DPC). The origin of this receptor is a woman under 30 with alopecia areata. Some clones in this sample may be carry-over from other donors' samples. V usage is TRBV20-1 and J usage is TRBJ2-3; D uncertain. The chain's CDR3 is CSGKKVDTQYF. For the CDR3, the DNA is TGCAGCGGCAAGAAGGTAGATACGCAGTATTTT.